These T cell receptor beta chains were read from a single sample in a study of lymphopenia after photon versus proton radiotherapy. Assay: immunoSEQ multiplex PCR; the TCRdb copy retains only in-frame clones and omits some. The sample lists some 28,000 clones, around 81% occurring once. This sample comprised peripheral blood, obtained from a patient treated with photon-based radiotherapy. The origin of the receptors is a man aged 45 to 65 with gastric cancer. Both conserved end residues are part of each CDR3. The D gene is left open where the match is weak. Rows give clone size only sometimes, using once, few, many, or a class for an expanded clone.

CDR3	DNA	size	D	length	J	V
CASRGLAGSYEQYF	TGTGCCAGCAGAGGACTAGCGGGGAGCTACGAGCAGTACTTC	few	TRBD2	14	TRBJ2-7	TRBV6-4
CSPGILAGGRTDTQYF	TGCAGCCCAGGGATTCTAGCGGGGGGCCGCACAGATACGCAGTATTTT	-	TRBD2	16	TRBJ2-3	TRBV29-1
CASSLAFAGGDQETQYF	TGTGCCAGCAGCTTAGCTTTCGCAGGGGGGGACCAAGAGACCCAGTACTTC	-	-	17	TRBJ2-5	TRBV7-8
CASSLARTSVSSTDTQYF	TGTGCCAGCAGCTTGGCTAGGACTAGCGTCTCTAGCACAGATACGCAGTATTTT	-	TRBD2	18	TRBJ2-3	TRBV5-4
CSVLTGVGQPQHF	TGCAGCGTCCTTACAGGGGTAGGTCAGCCCCAGCATTTT	-	TRBD1	13	TRBJ1-5	TRBV29-1
CASSPGTGSEKLFF	TGTGCCAGCAGCCCAGGGACAGGGAGTGAAAAACTGTTTTTT	-	TRBD1	14	TRBJ1-4	TRBV9
CSVSSGPGNTIYF	TGCAGCGTTTCCTCGGGGCCTGGAAACACCATATATTTT	-	-	13	TRBJ1-3	TRBV29-1
CASSFYQGGDYGYTF	TGTGCCAGCAGTTTTTATCAGGGAGGGGACTATGGCTACACCTTC	medium-sized	-	15	TRBJ1-2	TRBV27
CASSLATGSETQYF	TGTGCCAGCAGTTTGGCGACAGGGTCCGAGACCCAGTACTTC	-	TRBD1	14	TRBJ2-5	TRBV27
CASSVVAGTGELFF	TGTGCCAGCAGCGTCGTCGCTGGCACCGGGGAGCTGTTTTTT	-	-	14	TRBJ2-2	TRBV9
CASGDRELKTQYF	TGTGCCAGCGGGGACAGGGAGTTGAAGACCCAGTACTTC	-	TRBD1	13	TRBJ2-5	TRBV19
CASSESADTDTQYF	TGTGCCAGCAGTGAGTCGGCGGACACAGATACGCAGTATTTT	-	-	14	TRBJ2-3	TRBV6-4
CASSLSPFADTQYF	TGCGCCAGCAGCTTGTCGCCCTTTGCAGATACGCAGTATTTT	once	-	14	TRBJ2-3	TRBV5-1
CASSLARTEEQYF	TGTGCCAGCAGCTTGGCCCGTACAGAAGAGCAGTACTTC	-	-	13	TRBJ2-7	TRBV5-6
CASSETGNTIYF	TGTGCCAGCAGCGAAACTGGAAACACCATATATTTT	-	-	12	TRBJ1-3	TRBV7-2
CASGPKLENEQFF	TGTGCCAGCGGCCCAAAACTAGAAAATGAGCAGTTCTTC	-	-	13	TRBJ2-1	TRBV6-1
CASPGRGGGTEAFF	TGTGCCTCCCCAGGGCGAGGGGGCGGCACTGAAGCTTTCTTT	-	TRBD1	14	TRBJ1-1	TRBV30
CASSSQWGSRNTIYF	TGTGCCAGCAGCTCACAGTGGGGCTCTAGAAACACCATATATTTT	-	-	15	TRBJ1-3	TRBV7-6
CASSQQGGNDYGYTF	TGTGCCAGCAGTCAACAGGGGGGCAATGACTATGGCTACACCTTC	-	TRBD1	15	TRBJ1-2	TRBV28
CASSRGQEKLFF	TGTGCCTCCTCCAGGGGCCAAGAAAAACTGTTTTTT	-	-	12	TRBJ1-4	TRBV30
CASSETGETEAFF	TGTGCCAGCTCCGAAACAGGGGAGACTGAAGCTTTCTTT	-	TRBD1	13	TRBJ1-1	TRBV18
CASTGQDNSPLHF	TGTGCCAGTACCGGACAGGATAATTCACCCCTCCACTTT	few	TRBD1	13	TRBJ1-6	TRBV19
CASSQGRAGNNEQFF	TGCGCCAGCAGTCAAGGTAGGGCAGGGAACAATGAGCAGTTCTTC	-	-	15	TRBJ2-1	TRBV23-1
CASSPQTGYNEQFF	TGTGCCAGCAGCCCACAGACGGGCTACAATGAGCAGTTCTTC	once	-	14	TRBJ2-1	TRBV2
CASSATGEEDQPQHF	TGTGCCAGCAGCGCGACAGGGGAGGAAGATCAGCCCCAGCATTTT	-	TRBD1	15	TRBJ1-5	TRBV9
CASSLQWDGELFF	TGCGCCAGCAGCTTGCAGTGGGACGGGGAGCTGTTTTTT	-	-	13	TRBJ2-2	TRBV5-1
CASSRGTLGRGGRVHEQYF	TGTGCCAGCAGCAGAGGAACGCTGGGTCGGGGAGGAAGGGTCCACGAGCAGTACTTC	-	-	19	TRBJ2-7	TRBV7-2
CAISEEGDNEKLFF	TGTGCCATCAGTGAAGAAGGGGACAATGAAAAACTGTTTTTT	-	-	14	TRBJ1-4	TRBV10-3
CAWDAGQGHSPLHF	TGTGCCTGGGATGCCGGGCAGGGGCATTCACCCCTCCACTTT	-	-	14	TRBJ1-6	TRBV30
CASSQNSGSRTDTQYF	TGCGCCAGCAGCCAAAATAGCGGATCTCGCACAGATACGCAGTATTTT	-	-	16	TRBJ2-3	TRBV5-1
CASSLVRTPSYNEQFF	TGCGCCAGCAGCTTGGTTAGGACCCCCTCCTACAATGAGCAGTTCTTC	-	-	16	TRBJ2-1	TRBV5-1
CASSSDRFNSPLHF	TGCGCCAGCAGCTCGGACAGATTTAATTCACCCCTCCACTTT	once	-	14	TRBJ1-6	TRBV5-1
CASSPGGNTIYF	TGTGCCAGCTCCCCAGGCGGAAACACCATATATTTT	-	-	12	TRBJ1-3	TRBV18
CASSQGQGTDGYTF	TGTGCCAGCAGCCAAGGACAGGGAACGGATGGCTACACCTTC	-	TRBD1	14	TRBJ1-2	TRBV9
CSARDRGEAFF	TGCAGTGCTAGAGACAGGGGTGAAGCTTTCTTT	-	-	11	TRBJ1-1	TRBV20-1
CASSLAWRGELFF	TGTGCCAGCAGCTTAGCGTGGCGGGGGGAGCTGTTTTTT	-	-	13	TRBJ2-2	TRBV7-2
CAISPTFRGFKETQYF	TGTGCCATCAGTCCGACTTTTAGGGGGTTTAAAGAGACCCAGTACTTC	-	-	16	TRBJ2-5	TRBV10-3
CASSLGGGARTEAFF	TGTGCCAGCAGCTTAGGGGGAGGGGCTCGCACTGAAGCTTTCTTT	medium-sized	-	15	TRBJ1-1	TRBV7-9
CASSLGQGGRGYTF	TGTGCCAGCAGCTTAGGACAGGGGGGTAGAGGCTACACCTTC	-	TRBD1	14	TRBJ1-2	TRBV5-6
CASSLLIGTQTNYGYTF	TGTGCCAGCAGCCTGCTGATCGGGACACAGACTAACTATGGCTACACCTTC	-	-	17	TRBJ1-2	TRBV7-8
CASSIGRTNNEQFF	TGTGCCAGTAGTATAGGCAGGACAAACAATGAGCAGTTCTTC	-	-	14	TRBJ2-1	TRBV19